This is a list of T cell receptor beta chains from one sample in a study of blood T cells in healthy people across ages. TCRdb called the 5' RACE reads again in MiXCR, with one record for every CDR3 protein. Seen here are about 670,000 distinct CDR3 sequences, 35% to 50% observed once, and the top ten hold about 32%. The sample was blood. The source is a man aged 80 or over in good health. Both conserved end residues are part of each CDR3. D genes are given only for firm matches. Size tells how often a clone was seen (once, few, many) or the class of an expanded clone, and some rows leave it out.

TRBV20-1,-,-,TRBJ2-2,CSARDRTGRVGGELFF,TGCAGTGCTAGAGATCGAACAGGGAGGGTAGGCGGGGAGCTGTTTTTT
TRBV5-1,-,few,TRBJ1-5,CASSADTGQQPQHF,TGCGCCAGCAGCGCCGACACGGGCCAACAGCCCCAGCATTTT
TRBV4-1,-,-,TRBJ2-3,CASSQVGRSTDTQYF,TGCGCCAGCAGCCAAGTCGGTAGGTCCACAGATACGCAGTATTTT
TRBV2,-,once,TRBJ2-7,CASSEGGVSYEQYF,TGTGCCAGCAGTGAAGGTGGGGTCTCCTACGAGCAGTACTTC
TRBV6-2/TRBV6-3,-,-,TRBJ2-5,CASSYVGGQETQYF,TGTGCCAGCAGTTACGTGGGGGGCCAAGAGACCCAGTACTTC
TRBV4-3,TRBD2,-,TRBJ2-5,CARSLLAGGKNEQYF,TGCGCCAGGAGCCTACTAGCGGGAGGGAAGAATGAGCAGTACTTC
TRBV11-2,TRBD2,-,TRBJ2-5,CASSELAGGPEETQYF,TGTGCCAGCAGCGAACTAGCGGGAGGGCCGGAGGAGACCCAGTACTTC
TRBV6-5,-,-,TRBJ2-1,CASSYGSEQFF,TGTGCCAGCAGTTACGGTAGTGAGCAGTTCTTC
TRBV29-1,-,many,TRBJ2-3,CSVPKIEGRNAADTQYF,TGCAGCGTTCCGAAGATCGAGGGCCGAAACGCGGCAGATACGCAGTATTTT
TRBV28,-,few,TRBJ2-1,CASMLVYNEQFF,TGTGCCAGCATGTTGGTCTACAATGAGCAGTTCTTC
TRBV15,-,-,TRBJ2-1,CATSRDLEALYNKQFF,TGTGCCACCAGCAGAGATTTGGAGGCGCTTTACAATAAGCAGTTCTTC
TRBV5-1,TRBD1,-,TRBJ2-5,CASSMGQGRETQYF,TGCGCCAGCAGCATGGGACAGGGGCGGGAGACCCAGTACTTC
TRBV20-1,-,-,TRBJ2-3,CRARVLDTQYF,TGCAGGGCTAGAGTTCTAGATACGCAGTATTTT